Listed below are T cell receptor beta chains from one sample, sequenced in a study of T cells in Graves' hyperthyroidism and ophthalmopathy. TCRdb reanalysed the multiplex PCR reads using MiXCR and keeps one entry per CDR3 protein. This table has some 250,000 distinct CDR3 sequences, 13% to 15% appearing once. The sequencing input was blood. The receptors shown here come from a woman aged 50 to 60 with Graves' hyperthyroidism that later progressed to Graves' ophthalmopathy. The CDR3 runs from the conserved cysteine through the conserved F or W. Each record gives: D gene, V gene, J gene, clone size, CDR3 DNA, CDR3 protein. The D gene is left open where the match is weak. Expanded clones are given a class, and other clones once, few, many or no size at all.

>NA|TRBV7-9|TRBJ1-1|NA
TGTGCCAGCGTTCCGACGGTTGAGACTGAAGCTTTCTTT
CASVPTVETEAFF
>TRBD2|TRBV9|TRBJ2-1|few
TGTGCCAGCAGCGTCAGCGGGGGAGTCTATGAGCAGTTCTTC
CASSVSGGVYEQFF
>NA|TRBV2|TRBJ2-1|many
TGTGCCAGCAGTGGGGCCATTCCTCAAACTCCTACAAATGAGCAGTTCTTC
CASSGAIPQTPTNEQFF
>NA|TRBV18|TRBJ2-5|many
TGTGCCAGCTCACCACCCGGGACTCACCAAGAGACCCAGTACTTC
CASSPPGTHQETQYF
>TRBD2|TRBV3-1|TRBJ2-5|few
TGTGCCAGCAGCCAAGAGGTGGGAGGGGCGGGGACCCAGTACTTC
CASSQEVGGAGTQYF
>NA|TRBV9|TRBJ2-1|NA
TGTGCCAGCAGCCCCCCGACGGATACCGAGCAGTTCTTC
CASSPPTDTEQFF
>TRBD1|TRBV6-1|TRBJ1-6|NA
TGTGCCAGCAGTGAGCCCGGGACAGGGGTTTCACCCCTCCACTTT
CASSEPGTGVSPLHF
>NA|TRBV4-1|TRBJ2-7|NA
TGCGCCAGCAGCCAAGGGTTCTCCTACGAGCAGTACTTC
CASSQGFSYEQYF
>TRBD1|TRBV15|TRBJ2-7|NA
TGTGCCACCAGCGGTCCGGGACAGCTCTACGAGCAGTACTTC
CATSGPGQLYEQYF
>NA|TRBV7-3|TRBJ2-3|many
TGTGCCAGCAGCTTCGTTTTCGGGAGCGTGGATACGCAGTATTTT
CASSFVFGSVDTQYF
>NA|TRBV5-1|TRBJ2-7|NA
TGCGCCAGCAGCTTGGGACCTGGGACAACCAGCTACGAGCAGTACTTC
CASSLGPGTTSYEQYF
>TRBD1|TRBV20-1|TRBJ2-2|many
TGCAGTGGGACAGGGTTAGAGACCACCGGGGAGCTGTTTTTT
CSGTGLETTGELFF
>NA|TRBV18|TRBJ1-1|many
TGTGCCAGCTCACGAGTGAACACTGAAGCTTTCTTT
CASSRVNTEAFF
>NA|TRBV20-1|TRBJ1-1|many
TGCAGTGCTGCAAAGACAGGAGCTATTGAAGCTTTCTTT
CSAAKTGAIEAFF
>NA|TRBV19|TRBJ1-2|NA
TGTGCCAGCCGGGACGCAGCCTTCTATGGCTACACCTTC
CASRDAAFYGYTF
>TRBD1|TRBV5-1|TRBJ2-7|many
TGCGCCAGCAGCTTGGTAAGGGGGCTACCAAACTACGAGCAGTACTTC
CASSLVRGLPNYEQYF
>NA|TRBV20-1|TRBJ2-7|many
TGCAGTGCTAGTGGTGGGAGGGGGTACGAGCAGTACTTC
CSASGGRGYEQYF
>NA|TRBV20-1|TRBJ2-5|many
TGCAGTGCTAGAGATCTCGTCTCCTTCTTGAACTTC
CSARDLVSFLNF
>NA|TRBV20-1|TRBJ2-3|many
TGCAGTGCCCCCCCTCCGTGGACGGACAAACTAACAGATACGCAGTATTTT
CSAPPPWTDKLTDTQYF
>NA|TRBV30|TRBJ2-3|many
TGTGCCTGGAGTGTAGACAGCTTTAGCACAGATACGCAGTATTTT
CAWSVDSFSTDTQYF
>NA|TRBV5-1|TRBJ2-7|few
TGCGCCAGCAGGGATTCGGACGGCTACGAGCAGTACTTC
CASRDSDGYEQYF
>NA|TRBV5-1|TRBJ2-3|many
TGCGCCAGCAGCTATGGGCGGCAGACGTTCACAGATACGCAGTATTTT
CASSYGRQTFTDTQYF
>NA|TRBV6-1|TRBJ1-1|many
TGTGCCAGCAGCCGGACTGAGAACACTGAAGCTTTCTTT
CASSRTENTEAFF
>TRBD2|TRBV29-1|TRBJ2-3|NA
TGCAGCGTTGAAATAGGTGGAGCGGGAGGGGGTACGCAGTATTTT
CSVEIGGAGGGTQYF
>TRBD2|TRBV5-1|TRBJ2-1|many
TGCGCCAGCAGCTTGGCCTGGGCGGGAGTTCCGGATGAGCAGTTCTTC
CASSLAWAGVPDEQFF
>TRBD2|TRBV7-9|TRBJ2-3|many
TGTGCCAGCAGATATCCTAGCGGGAGGAGCACAGATACGCAGTATTTT
CASRYPSGRSTDTQYF
>NA|TRBV27|TRBJ1-3|NA
TGTGCCAGCAGTTCCCGGACGAGGGCCAACACCATATATTTT
CASSSRTRANTIYF
>TRBD2|TRBV27|TRBJ2-2|many
TGTGCCAGCAGTCAAGGACTAGCGGGAGGGTTGAACACCGGGGAGCTGTTTTTT
CASSQGLAGGLNTGELFF
>NA|TRBV7-9|TRBJ2-5|many
TGTGCCAGCAGCTTAGGAACTTCCCAAGAGACCCAGTACTTC
CASSLGTSQETQYF
>NA|TRBV20-1|TRBJ1-5|many
TGCAGTGCTAGAATTACTGGGGGGGCCGGCAATCAGCCCCAGCATTTT
CSARITGGAGNQPQHF
>TRBD1|TRBV6-5|TRBJ1-1|few
TGTGCCAGCAGCCTAAAGACAGGGGGCACTGAAGCTTTCTTT
CASSLKTGGTEAFF
>NA|TRBV3-1|TRBJ2-2|many
TGTGCCAGCCGAGCAGGAGGGGGTAACGGGGAGCTGTTTTTT
CASRAGGGNGELFF
>NA|TRBV24-1|TRBJ2-5|many
TGTGCCACCAGTGATCCGAGGACAGTGGGAGATCAAGAGACCCAGTACTTC
CATSDPRTVGDQETQYF
>NA|TRBV5-1|TRBJ2-5|many
TGCGCCAGCAGCTTCCGACTAGGGGAAGAGACCCAGTACTTC
CASSFRLGEETQYF
>TRBD1|TRBV28|TRBJ1-1|few
TGTGCCAGCCGGGTCTCCGGGACAGCGGGTGAAGCTTTCTTT
CASRVSGTAGEAFF
>NA|TRBV5-5|TRBJ2-3|few
TGTGCCAGCAACGGCCGTTACGGGAAGGGCACAGATACGCAGTATTTT
CASNGRYGKGTDTQYF
>NA|TRBV6-2/TRBV6-3|TRBJ1-2|many
TGTGCCAGCAGTGACACCGACAGTAACTATGGCTACACCTTC
CASSDTDSNYGYTF
>TRBD2|TRBV18|TRBJ2-1|NA
TGTGCCAGCTCACCGGGTAGCGGGGTATACAATGAGCAGTTCTTC
CASSPGSGVYNEQFF
>TRBD1|TRBV18|TRBJ1-5|many
TGTGCCAGCTCACCAGGGGACAGCCTGTATAGCAATCAGCCCCAGCATTTT
CASSPGDSLYSNQPQHF
>NA|TRBV24-1|TRBJ2-7|many
TGTGCCACCAGCCACGCGGGGGACAGCCCCTACGAGCAGTACTTC
CATSHAGDSPYEQYF
>NA|TRBV4-1|TRBJ1-6|NA
TGCGCCAGCAGCCAAGTGGGCAGGGAGAGGAATTCACCCCTCCACTTT
CASSQVGRERNSPLHF
>NA|TRBV6-1|TRBJ1-5|many
TGTGCCAGCCAACTAATCGCGGCCTATAGCAATCAGCCCCAGCATTTT
CASQLIAAYSNQPQHF
>TRBD1|TRBV4-2|TRBJ1-4|few
TGTGCCAGCAGCCAACAGGGGGCAGGTGAAAAACTGTTTTTT
CASSQQGAGEKLFF
>TRBD1|TRBV7-8|TRBJ2-7|NA
TGTGCCAGCACGCTCACAAGTAATACCGGGACAGGGGGGTTGTACGAGCAGTACTTC
CASTLTSNTGTGGLYEQYF
>NA|TRBV6-5|TRBJ1-5|few
TGTGCCAGCAGTTCTCCCCGTGATAGCAATCAGCCCCAGCATTTT
CASSSPRDSNQPQHF
>NA|TRBV28|TRBJ1-2|NA
TGTGCCAGCACAACTGGAGCAGGGACCTATGGCTACACCTTC
CASTTGAGTYGYTF